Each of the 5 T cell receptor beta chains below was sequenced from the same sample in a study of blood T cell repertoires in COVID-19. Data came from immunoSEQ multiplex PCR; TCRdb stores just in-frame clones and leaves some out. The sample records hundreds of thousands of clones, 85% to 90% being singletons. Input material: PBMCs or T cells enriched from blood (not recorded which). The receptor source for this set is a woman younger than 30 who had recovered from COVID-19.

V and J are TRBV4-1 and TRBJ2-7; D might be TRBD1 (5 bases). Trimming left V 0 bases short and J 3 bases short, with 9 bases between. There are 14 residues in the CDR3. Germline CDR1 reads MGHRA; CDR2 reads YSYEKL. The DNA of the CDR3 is TGCGCCAGCAGCCAAGAAGGGGATTACTACGAGCAGTACTTC. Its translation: CASSQEGDYYEQYF.

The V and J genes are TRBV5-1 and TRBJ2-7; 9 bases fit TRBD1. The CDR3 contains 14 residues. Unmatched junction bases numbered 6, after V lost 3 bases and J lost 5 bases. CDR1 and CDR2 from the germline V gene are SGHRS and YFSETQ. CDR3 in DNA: TGCGCCAGCAGCTCGGGACAGGGTACCCACGAGCAGTACTTC. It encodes CASSSGQGTHEQYF.

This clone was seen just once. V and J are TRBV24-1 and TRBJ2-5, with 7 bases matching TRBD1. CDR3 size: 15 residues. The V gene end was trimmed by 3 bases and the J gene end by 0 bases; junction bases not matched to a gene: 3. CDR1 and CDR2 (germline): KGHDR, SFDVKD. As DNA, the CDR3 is TGTGCCACCAGTGATACGGGACAGCACCAAGAGACCCAGTACTTC. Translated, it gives CATSDTGQHQETQYF.

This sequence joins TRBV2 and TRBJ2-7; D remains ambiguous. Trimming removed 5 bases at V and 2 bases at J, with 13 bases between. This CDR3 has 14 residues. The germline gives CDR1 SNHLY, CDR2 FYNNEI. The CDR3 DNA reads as TGTGCCAGCAGTTCCGACAAAATCCCCTACGAGCAGTACTTC. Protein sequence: CASSSDKIPYEQYF.

This CDR3 is CAISESGTINPGELFF. CDR3 DNA sequence: TGTGCCATCAGTGAGTCCGGGACAATTAATCCCGGGGAGCTGTTTTTT. J is TRBJ2-2 and V is TRBV10-3; tentative D call: TRBD1 (6 bases). CDR3 length equals 16 residues. V shed 0 bases and J shed 6 bases, with 14 bases lying between them. Germline values: CDR1 ENHRY, CDR2 SYGVKD.